This T cell receptor (beta chain) was identified in a study of blood T cell repertoires in COVID-19. Study background: Sources were T cells, B-cell-depleted T cells, or PBMCs; the material itself was cDNA or gDNA.

The study counted Cohort 3 donors as recovered given two negative PCRs, clearance, or symptom resolution. In the original processing: Amplification of reference gene primers was used by the study to estimate nucleated cell counts. The assay was immunoSEQ multiplex PCR, and TCRdb's table has in-frame clones only and misses some. V and J calls and clone size follow that table, whereas D and trimming were derived from the DNA. Of approximately 210,000 clones in the sample, approximately 88% were seen once. Unmatched junction bases numbered 11, after V lost 2 bases and J lost 7 bases. CDR1 and CDR2 (germline): MNHEY, SVGEGT. The CDR3 has 16 residues.

The V and J genes are TRBV6-2 or TRBV6-3 and TRBJ2-7, with TRBD1 matching over 10 bases. This clonotype originated in a woman younger than 35 who had recovered from COVID-19. Material for sequencing was PBMCs or T cells enriched from blood (not recorded which). The CDR3 region is CASSYDRDRGILEQYF. DNA of the CDR3: TGTGCCAGCAGTTACGATCGGGACAGGGGAATTCTTGAGCAGTACTTC.